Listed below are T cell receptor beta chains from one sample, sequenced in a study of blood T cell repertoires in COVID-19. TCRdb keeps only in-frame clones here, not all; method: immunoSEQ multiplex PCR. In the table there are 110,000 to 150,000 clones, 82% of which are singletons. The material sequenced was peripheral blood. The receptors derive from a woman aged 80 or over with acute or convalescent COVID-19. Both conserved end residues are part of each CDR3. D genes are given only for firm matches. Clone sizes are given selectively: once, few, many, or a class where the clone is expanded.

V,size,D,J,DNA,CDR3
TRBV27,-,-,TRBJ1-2,TGTGCCAGCAGTGGGCTGGGGGGGTTAGGTGGCTACACCTTC,CASSGLGGLGGYTF
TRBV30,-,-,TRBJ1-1,TGTGCCTGGAGTGAGAACATGAACACTGAAGCTTTCTTT,CAWSENMNTEAFF
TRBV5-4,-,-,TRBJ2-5,-,CASSLFSAPETQYF
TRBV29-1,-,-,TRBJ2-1,TGCAGCGTTGGGGACTGGCCTGCTACGCCCTACAATGAGCAGTTCTTC,CSVGDWPATPYNEQFF
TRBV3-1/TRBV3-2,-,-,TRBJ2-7,TGTGCCAGCAGCCACTGGGGGCAGAATTACGAGCAGTACTTC,CASSHWGQNYEQYF
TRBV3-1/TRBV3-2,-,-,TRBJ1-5,TGTGCCAGCAGCCTAGGGAGAGATCAGCCCCAGCATTTT,CASSLGRDQPQHF
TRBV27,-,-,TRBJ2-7,TGTGCCAGCAGTTTATCTTGGCAGAGGAGCTCCTACGAGCAGTACTTC,CASSLSWQRSSYEQYF
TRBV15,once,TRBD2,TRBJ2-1,TGTGCCACCTCAGCGGGGAGGTTTGCCAGTGAGCAGTTCTTC,CATSAGRFASEQFF
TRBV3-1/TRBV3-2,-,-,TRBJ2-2,TGTGCCAGCAGCCAATTGGCTCATCGGGACACCGGGGAGCTGTTTTTT,CASSQLAHRDTGELFF
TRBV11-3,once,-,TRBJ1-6,TGTGCCAGCAGCTTGGGGGCTCCTAATTCACCCCTCCACTTT,CASSLGAPNSPLHF
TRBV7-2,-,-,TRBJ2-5,TGTGCCAGCAGCGATGGGGGGGGCTGGGAGACCCAGTACTTC,CASSDGGGWETQYF
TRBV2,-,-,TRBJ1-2,TGTGCCAGCAGTGAGTCTGGCCAGGGGCGGGACTATGGCTACACCTTC,CASSESGQGRDYGYTF
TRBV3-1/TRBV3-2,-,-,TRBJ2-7,TGTGCCAGCAGCCAAGACGAGCCCCTCTCGAGCGAGCAGTACTTC,CASSQDEPLSSEQYF
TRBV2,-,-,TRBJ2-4,TGTGCCAGCAGTGAAGCGCGGCTCCAAAACATTCAGTACTTC,CASSEARLQNIQYF
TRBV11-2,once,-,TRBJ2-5,TGTGCCAGCAGTCCGGAGGCCCCGCGGGAGACCCAGTACTTC,CASSPEAPRETQYF
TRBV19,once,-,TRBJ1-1,TGTGCCAGTAGTATAGAGGAGGGAAAGAACACTGAAGCTTTCTTT,CASSIEEGKNTEAFF
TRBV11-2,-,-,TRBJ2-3,TGTGCCAGCATGGGAGACACAGATACGCAGTATTTT,CASMGDTDTQYF